In this sample, the clone carrying this TCR beta chain is medium-sized. This entry is derived from a study of metastatic and nonmetastatic thyroid tumors. TCRdb re-called the PCR reads via MiXCR. The table lists fewer than 25,000 clones, under 25% of them singletons. Every patient underwent thyroid surgery untreated. Germline-derived CDR1 and CDR2 are MDHEN and SYDVKM. V was cut by 8 bases and J by 0 bases, with 10 bases left in between. CDR3 length equals 13 residues. Source material: blood. This sequence was found in a male donor with papillary thyroid cancer or a benign thyroid nodule (not recorded which). Some clones in this sample may be carry-over from other donors' samples. The chain recombines TRBV28 with TRBJ2-5, with D uncertain. The CDR3 DNA reads as TGTGCCAGCGGGAACCCCAACCAAGAGACCCAGTACTTC. Translated, it gives CASGNPNQETQYF.